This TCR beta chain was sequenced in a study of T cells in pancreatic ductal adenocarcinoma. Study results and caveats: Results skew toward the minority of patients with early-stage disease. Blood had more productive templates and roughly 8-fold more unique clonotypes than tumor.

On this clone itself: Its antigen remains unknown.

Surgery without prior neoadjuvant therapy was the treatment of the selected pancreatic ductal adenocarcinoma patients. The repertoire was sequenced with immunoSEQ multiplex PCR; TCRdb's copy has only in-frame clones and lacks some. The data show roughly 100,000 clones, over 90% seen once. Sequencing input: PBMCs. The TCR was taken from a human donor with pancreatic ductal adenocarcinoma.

The CDR3 loop is CASSDTVAGVGGELFF. For the CDR3, the DNA is TGTGCCAGTAGTGATACGGTAGCGGGAGTGGGCGGGGAGCTGTTTTTT. V and J are TRBV19 and TRBJ2-2; TRBD2 matches 9 bases. Germline V gives CDR1 LNHDA, CDR2 SQIVND (reference sequence). CDR3 length: 16 residues. Losses at the gene ends were 5 bases for V and 7 bases for J; bases not matched to a gene: 11.